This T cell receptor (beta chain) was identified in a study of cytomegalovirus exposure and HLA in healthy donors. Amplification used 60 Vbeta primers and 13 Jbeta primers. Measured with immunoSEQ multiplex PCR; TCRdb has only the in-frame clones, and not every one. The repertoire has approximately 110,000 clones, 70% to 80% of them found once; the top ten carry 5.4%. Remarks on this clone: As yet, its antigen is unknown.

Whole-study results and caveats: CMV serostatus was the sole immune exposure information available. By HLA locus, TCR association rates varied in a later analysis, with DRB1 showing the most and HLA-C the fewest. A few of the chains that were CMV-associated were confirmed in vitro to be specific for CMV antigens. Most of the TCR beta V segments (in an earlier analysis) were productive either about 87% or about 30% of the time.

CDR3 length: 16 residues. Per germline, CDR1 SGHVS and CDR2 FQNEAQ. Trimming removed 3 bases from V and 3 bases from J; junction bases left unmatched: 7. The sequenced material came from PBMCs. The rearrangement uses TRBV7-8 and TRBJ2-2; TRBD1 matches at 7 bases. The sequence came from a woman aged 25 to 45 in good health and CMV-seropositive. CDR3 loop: CASSLTGKLYTGELFF. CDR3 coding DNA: TGTGCCAGCAGCTTGACAGGGAAATTGTACACCGGGGAGCTGTTTTTT.